The 21 T cell receptor beta chains in this list originate from one sample, sequenced in a study of human T cells and chemical hapten exposure. TCRdb independently ran MiXCR on the RACE reads; one entry per CDR3 protein. This sample has some 180,000 distinct CDR3 sequences, with about 25% found just once. The time point: patch test 3, about 24 weeks after DPC sensitization. Specified treatment: therapeutic diphenylcyclopropenone sensitization with weekly scalp DPC. The sequenced sample was whole blood, obtained in connection with sensitization to the hapten diphenylcyclopropenone (DPC). Source of these receptors: a woman in her thirties or forties with alopecia areata. Some clones in this sample may be carry-over from other donors' samples.

The chain recombines TRBV4-1 with TRBJ2-7; tentative D call: TRBD2 (7 bases). The CDR3 consists of 15 residues. Germline lookup yields CDR1 MGHRA and CDR2 YSYEKL. V lost 1 base and J lost 3, with 13 bases in between. The CDR3 region is CASSQVSGGYYEQYF. CDR3 in DNA: TGCGCCAGCAGCCAAGTGTCGGGGGGCTACTACGAGCAGTACTTC.

This clonotype was observed once. One end of the junction does not line up with germline, which may come from a read error. V is TRBV6-5 and J is TRBJ2-2, with a possible D match to TRBD1 (6 bases). This CDR3 is built from 14 residues. From germline, CDR1 is MNHEY and CDR2 SVGAGI. The CDR3 nucleotides are TGTGCCAGCACCAGAACAGGGAACGCCGGGGAGCTGTTTTTT. Residues: CASTRTGNAGELFF.

This clonotype has ten or more counts. The chain has TRBV10-3 and TRBJ2-7, with 9 bases aligning to TRBD1. Germline CDR1 reads ENHRY; CDR2 reads SYGVKD. V trimming: 7 bases; J trimming: 0 bases; junction bases outside the gene matches: 7. There are 15 residues in the CDR3. CDR3 nucleotide sequence: TGTGCCATCACCCTGGGACAGGGCGTCTCCTACGAGCAGTACTTC. This sequence encodes CAITLGQGVSYEQYF.

This clonotype was detected only a few times. The chain couples TRBV7-9 to TRBJ1-6; no reliable D call. The CDR3 has 16 residues. V was cut by 4 bases and J by 3 bases, with 13 bases left in between. Germline CDR1 reads SEHNR; CDR2 reads FQNEAQ (reference sequence). CDR3 loop: CASSSPPTGYNSPLHF. The CDR3, as DNA: TGTGCCAGCAGCTCCCCCCCGACCGGCTATAATTCACCCCTCCACTTT.

The chain links TRBV18 to TRBJ1-1; D ambiguous. V lost 5 bases, J lost 3 bases, and 7 bases lay in between. This CDR3 is 12 amino acids long. Germline loops: CDR1 KGHSH, CDR2 LQKENI. Written as DNA, the CDR3 is TGTGCCAGCTCAAGGATTGACACTGAAGCTTTCTTT. Amino acids: CASSRIDTEAFF.

This clonotype was detected a few times. This chain connects TRBV7-9 to TRBJ2-7, with D perhaps matching TRBD2 (5 bases). Germline V lookup: CDR1 SEHNR, CDR2 FQNEAQ (reference sequence). The CDR3 runs 12 residues. V was cut by 5 bases and J by 6 bases, with 11 bases left in between. CDR3 sequence: CASSLPAGEQYF. DNA of the CDR3: TGTGCCAGCAGCCTACCGGCGGGCGAGCAGTACTTC.

This clonotype was picked up a small number of times. This chain uses TRBV6-1 with TRBJ1-1; D is perhaps TRBD1 (5 bases). Germline lookup yields CDR1 MNHNS and CDR2 SASEGT. Trimming left V 10 bases short and J 5 bases short, with 14 bases between. The CDR3 has 12 amino acids. CDR3 nucleotide sequence: TGTGCCACCGGCGGGGGTTTAACTGAAGCTTTCTTT. This codes for CATGGGLTEAFF.

The chain is built from TRBV7-2 and TRBJ1-4; 9 bases are a match to TRBD1. This CDR3 region has 14 residues. Germline CDR1 SGHTA, CDR2 FQGNSA. The ends lost 5 bases at V and 6 bases at J; junction bases unmatched: 4. CDR3 loop: CASSPRTGDEKLFF. For the CDR3, the DNA is TGTGCCAGCAGCCCCCGGACAGGGGATGAAAAACTGTTTTTT.

A few counts support this clonotype. The chain recombines TRBV6-5 with TRBJ2-1; D might be TRBD2 (6 bases). Per germline, CDR1 MNHEY and CDR2 SVGAGI. V was pared by 7 bases and J by 0 bases, with 16 bases between. CDR3 length: 16 amino acids. CDR3 DNA sequence: TGTGCCAGCATCACCAGACTAGATAGCTCCTACAATGAGCAGTTCTTC. As protein: CASITRLDSSYNEQFF.

The CDR3 here is CASQSGGSSYEQYF. The CDR3 region has the DNA TGTGCCAGCCAATCAGGGGGGAGCTCCTACGAGCAGTACTTC. This chain links TRBV27 with TRBJ2-7; the D gene is possibly TRBD1 (7 bases). CDR1 MNHEY and CDR2 SMNVEV come from the germline V gene (reference sequence). The V end lost 8 bases, the J end lost 0 bases, and 14 bases lay between the germline ends. This CDR3 comprises 14 residues.

This clonotype was seen a single time. For the CDR3, the DNA is TGTGCCAGCAGCTTAGGCCCCGACAGGAATGAAAAACTGTTTTTT. Encoded protein: CASSLGPDRNEKLFF. This chain uses TRBV7-9 with TRBJ1-4, with D perhaps TRBD1 (6 bases). The germline V gene has CDR1 SEHNR and CDR2 FQNEAQ (reference sequence). The CDR3 is made up of 15 amino acids. V gave up 1 base and J gave up 5 bases, with 11 bases separating them.

The V call is TRBV5-5, the J call TRBJ2-1, with no clear D. The CDR3 loop spans 16 amino acids. Trimming removed 4 bases from V and 0 bases from J, with 14 bases in between. Germline values: CDR1 SGHKS, CDR2 YYEKEE (reference sequence). CDR3 in amino acids: CASSLRVVSSYNEQFF. The CDR3 nucleotides read TGTGCCAGCAGCCTACGTGTGGTTAGCTCCTACAATGAGCAGTTCTTC.

At least ten counts were recorded for this clonotype. The rearrangement uses TRBV28 and TRBJ2-2; 7 positions agree with TRBD2. The CDR3 length is 15 residues. Per germline, CDR1 MDHEN and CDR2 SYDVKM. V shed 4 bases and J 1 base; nucleotides not matched to a gene: 3. CDR3 sequence (DNA): TGTGCCAGCAGTTCCCCGGGGGGGAACACCGGGGAGCTGTTTTTT. Amino acids: CASSSPGGNTGELFF. The whole variable domain, filled in from reference TRBV28 and TRBJ2-2, reads DVKVTQSSRYLVKRTGEKVFLECVQDMDHENMFWYRQDPGLGLRLIYFSYDVKMKEKGDIPEGYSVSREKKERFSLILESASTNQTSMYLCASSSPGGNTGELFFGEGSRLTVL.

The gene calls are TRBV6-6 and TRBJ2-3; TRBD2 matches 10 bases. The CDR3 totals 19 residues. Per the germline V gene, CDR1 is MNHNY and CDR2 is SVGAGI (reference sequence). The trim removed 2 bases at V and 1 base at J, leaving 12 bases unmatched. CDR3 sequence reads: CASSYETSGMSRRTDTQYF. Written as DNA, the CDR3 is TGTGCCAGCAGTTACGAAACTAGCGGGATGTCGCGGCGCACAGATACGCAGTATTTT.

V gene TRBV29-1 combines with J gene TRBJ2-7, with D possibly called TRBD1 or TRBD2 (5 bases each). This CDR3 region has 13 residues. The V end lost 4 bases, the J end lost 1 base, and 11 bases lay between the germline ends. Germline V gene lookup returns CDR1 SQVTM and CDR2 ANQGSEA. The CDR3: CSVAGPASYEQYF. CDR3 bases: TGCAGCGTTGCGGGACCGGCATCCTACGAGCAGTACTTC.

This clonotype was counted only a few times. The chain couples TRBV7-2 to TRBJ2-1; no firm D call. The CDR3 has 13 amino acids. V lost 3 bases and J 5 bases, leaving 8 bases between the germline ends. Germline V CDR1 and CDR2: SGHTA, FQGNSA. CDR3 bases: TGTGCCAGCAGCTTCGTGCGGAACAATGAGCAGTTCTTC. Protein: CASSFVRNNEQFF.

The chain combines TRBV10-3 with TRBJ2-5; 10 nucleotides line up with TRBD2. This CDR3 is 16 amino acids long. J gave up 6 bases and V 3 bases, and 10 bases lay outside the gene matches. Germline CDR1 ENHRY, CDR2 SYGVKD. The CDR3 region is CAISDRSAGGVKTQYF. In DNA form, the CDR3 reads TGTGCCATCAGTGATCGGTCAGCGGGAGGGGTCAAGACCCAGTACTTC.

The CDR3 DNA is TGTGCCAGCAGGGCGGCGGGGGTTGCGGGGCAGCCCCAGCATTTT. This translates into CASRAAGVAGQPQHF. This chain uses TRBV2 with TRBJ1-5; a weak D match, TRBD1 (5 bases). Between the trimmed V and J ends, which lost 6 bases and 7 bases, there was a span of 19 bases. This CDR3 comprises 15 residues. Germline V gene sequence: CDR1 SNHLY, CDR2 FYNNEI.

There are a few counts of this clonotype. The CDR3 reads CSVGVTAVQETQYF. Here the CDR3 DNA reads TGCAGCGTTGGGGTGACAGCGGTCCAAGAGACCCAGTACTTC. The chain combines TRBV29-1 with TRBJ2-5; D possibly uses TRBD1 or TRBD2 (5 bases each). Germline CDR1 reads SQVTM; CDR2 reads ANQGSEA. V shed 4 bases and J shed 1 base, with 13 bases lying between them. CDR3 length: 14 residues. The full variable domain, rest sourced from reference TRBV29-1 and TRBJ2-5, is SAVISQKPSRDICQRGTSLTIQCQVDSQVTMMFWYRQQPGQSLTLIATANQGSEATYESGFVIDKFPISRPNLTFSTLTVSNMSPEDSSIYLCSVGVTAVQETQYFGPGTRLLVL.

This clonotype was counted a few times. The V and J genes are TRBV15 and TRBJ2-2; the D is unclear. The V gene's germline CDR1 is LNHNV and CDR2 YYDKDF (reference sequence). The CDR3 contains 14 residues. V lost 0 bases and J 6 bases, leaving 8 bases between the germline ends. The CDR3: CATSRDPQSGELFF. In nucleotides, the CDR3 is TGTGCCACCAGCAGAGATCCACAATCCGGGGAGCTGTTTTTT.

This clonotype was seen a handful of times. The CDR3 here is CASKPSGRARDTQYF. CDR3 DNA: TGTGCCAGCAAGCCTAGCGGGAGGGCCAGGGATACGCAGTATTTT. The gene calls are TRBV28 and TRBJ2-3; 12 positions agree with TRBD2. The CDR3 runs 15 residues. CDR1 and CDR2 (germline): MDHEN, SYDVKM. The V and J ends lost 7 bases and 6 bases, in that order; junction bases with no gene match: 8.